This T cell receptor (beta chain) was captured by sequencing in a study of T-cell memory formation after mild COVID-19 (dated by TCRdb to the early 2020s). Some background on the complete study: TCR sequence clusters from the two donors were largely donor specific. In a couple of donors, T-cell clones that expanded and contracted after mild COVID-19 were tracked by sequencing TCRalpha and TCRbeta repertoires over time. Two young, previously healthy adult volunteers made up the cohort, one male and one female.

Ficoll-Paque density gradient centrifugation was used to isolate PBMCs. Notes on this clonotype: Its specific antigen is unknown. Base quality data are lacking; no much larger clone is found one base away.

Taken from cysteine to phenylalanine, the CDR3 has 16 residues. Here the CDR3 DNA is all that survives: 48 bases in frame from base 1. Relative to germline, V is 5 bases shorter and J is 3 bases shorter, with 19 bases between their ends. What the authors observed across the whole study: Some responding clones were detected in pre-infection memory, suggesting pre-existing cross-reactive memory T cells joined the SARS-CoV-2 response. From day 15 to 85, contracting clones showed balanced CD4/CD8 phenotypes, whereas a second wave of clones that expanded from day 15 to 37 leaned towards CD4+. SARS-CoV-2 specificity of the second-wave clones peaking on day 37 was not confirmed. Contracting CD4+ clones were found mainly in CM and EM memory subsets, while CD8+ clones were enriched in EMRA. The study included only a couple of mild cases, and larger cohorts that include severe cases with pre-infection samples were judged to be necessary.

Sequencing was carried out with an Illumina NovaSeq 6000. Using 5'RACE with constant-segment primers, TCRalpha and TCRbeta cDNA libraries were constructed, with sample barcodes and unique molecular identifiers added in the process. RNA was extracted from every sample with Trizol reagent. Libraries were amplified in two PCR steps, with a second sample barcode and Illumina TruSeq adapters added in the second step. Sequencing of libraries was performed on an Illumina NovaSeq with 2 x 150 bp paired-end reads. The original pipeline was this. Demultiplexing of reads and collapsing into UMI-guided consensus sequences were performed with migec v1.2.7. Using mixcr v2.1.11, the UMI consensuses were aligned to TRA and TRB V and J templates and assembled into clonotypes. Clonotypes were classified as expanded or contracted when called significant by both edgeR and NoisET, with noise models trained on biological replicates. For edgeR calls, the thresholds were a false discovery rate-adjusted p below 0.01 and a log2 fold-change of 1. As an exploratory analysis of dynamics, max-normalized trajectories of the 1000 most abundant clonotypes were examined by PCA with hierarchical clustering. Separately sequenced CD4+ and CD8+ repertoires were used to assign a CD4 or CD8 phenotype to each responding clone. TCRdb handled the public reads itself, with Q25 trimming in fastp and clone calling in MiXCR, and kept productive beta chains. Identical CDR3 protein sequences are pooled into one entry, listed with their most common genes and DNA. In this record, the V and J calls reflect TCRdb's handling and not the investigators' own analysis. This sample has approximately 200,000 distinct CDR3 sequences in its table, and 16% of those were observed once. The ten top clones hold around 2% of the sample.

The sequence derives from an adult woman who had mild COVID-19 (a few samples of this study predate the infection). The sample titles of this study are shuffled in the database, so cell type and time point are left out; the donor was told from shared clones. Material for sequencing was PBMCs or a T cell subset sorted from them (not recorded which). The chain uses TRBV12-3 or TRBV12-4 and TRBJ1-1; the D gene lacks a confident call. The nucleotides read TGTGCCAGCAGTCCGGGTCGGCGTTTGAGGCACACTGAAGCTTTCTTT. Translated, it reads CASSPGRRLRHTEAFF.